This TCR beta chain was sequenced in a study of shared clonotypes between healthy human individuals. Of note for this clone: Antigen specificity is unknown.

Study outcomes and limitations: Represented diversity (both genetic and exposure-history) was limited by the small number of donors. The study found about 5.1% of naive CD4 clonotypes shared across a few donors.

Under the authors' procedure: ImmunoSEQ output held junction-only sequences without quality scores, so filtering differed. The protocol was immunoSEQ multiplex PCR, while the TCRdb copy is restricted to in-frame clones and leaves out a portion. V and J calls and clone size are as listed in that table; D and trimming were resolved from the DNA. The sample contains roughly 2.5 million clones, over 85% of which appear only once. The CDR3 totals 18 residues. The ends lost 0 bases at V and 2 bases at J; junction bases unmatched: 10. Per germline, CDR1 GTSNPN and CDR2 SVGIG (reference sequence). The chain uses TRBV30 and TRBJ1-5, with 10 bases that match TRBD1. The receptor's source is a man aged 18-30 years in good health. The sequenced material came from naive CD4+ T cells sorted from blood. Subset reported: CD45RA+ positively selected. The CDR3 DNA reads TGTGCCTGGAGTGTACAAGACAGGGGGCGCGGGGGCAATCAGCCCCAGCATTTT. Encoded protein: CAWSVQDRGRGGNQPQHF.